A single sample is the source of the 7 T cell receptor beta chains below, sequenced in a study of blood T cell repertoires in COVID-19. Libraries were prepared by immunoSEQ multiplex PCR; TCRdb keeps only in-frame clonotypes and omits some of them. Of fewer than 500,000 clones in the sample, around 87% are singletons; the top ten hold 1% to 1.5%. The specimen sequenced was PBMCs or T cells enriched from blood (not recorded which). The receptors originated from a man under 40 who had recovered from COVID-19.

The chain combines TRBV3-1 (or the pseudogene TRBV3-2) with TRBJ1-2; D remains unclear. V lost 1 base and J lost 12, with 12 bases in between. Germline V CDR1 and CDR2: LGHDT, YNNKEL (reference sequence). This CDR3 has 12 residues. The CDR3 reads CASSQGGVLDTF. For the CDR3, the DNA is TGTGCCAGCAGCCAAGGAGGAGTCCTCGACACCTTC.

The V and J genes are TRBV7-2 and TRBJ1-5; D gene unclear. Germline V gene lookup returns CDR1 SGHTA and CDR2 FQGNSA. V dropped 4 bases and J dropped 7 bases, with 17 bases sitting between them. The CDR3 contains 15 residues. The CDR3, as DNA: TGTGCCAGCAGCTCCCACTTGGATGGGAGGCAGCCCCAGCATTTT. It is translated as CASSSHLDGRQPQHF.

The chain combines TRBV19 with TRBJ2-2; D not resolved. Deletions cut 7 bases from V and 4 bases from J, with 7 bases between. The CDR3 sequence is 12 residues long. Germline V gene data show CDR1 as LNHDA and CDR2 as SQIVND (reference sequence). CDR3 loop: CASKTGTGELFF. The CDR3 DNA reads as TGTGCCAGTAAAACGGGCACCGGGGAGCTGTTTTTT.

V is TRBV27 and J is TRBJ1-6, with D maybe TRBD1 (6 bases). This CDR3 is built from 16 residues. Germline lookup yields CDR1 MNHEY and CDR2 SMNVEV (reference sequence). Trimming stripped 2 bases from V and 9 bases from J, with 17 bases between. CDR3: CASSLEGTGSRSPLHF. CDR3 DNA sequence: TGTGCCAGCAGTTTAGAGGGAACAGGGTCACGTTCACCCCTCCACTTT.

The chain couples TRBV29-1 to TRBJ2-1, with TRBD2 identical over 8 bases. CDR1 is SQVTM and CDR2 is ANQGSEA in the germline V gene. The CDR3 consists of 13 residues. The V segment lost 5 bases and the J segment 4 bases; nucleotides outside the gene matches: 4. CDR3 residues: CSVSGGSYNEQFF. The CDR3 nucleotides read TGCAGCGTTAGCGGGGGCTCATACAATGAGCAGTTCTTC.

With regard to this clone: A clone one base away is much larger, so this may be a read error. Additional DNA sequences in this sample encode the identical CDR3. The V call is TRBV5-4, the J call TRBJ2-5, with unresolved D. V was pared by 0 bases and J by 2 bases, with 8 bases between. The CDR3 consists of 14 residues. CDR1 and CDR2 (germline): SGHNT, YYREEE (reference sequence). CDR3 DNA sequence: TGTGCCAGCAGCTTGGGGCTTTCACAAGAGACCCAGTACTTC. Residues: CASSLGLSQETQYF. The variable domain in full, with the rest retrieved from reference TRBV5-4 and TRBJ2-5, is ETGVTQSPTHLIKTRGQQVTLRCSSQSGHNTVSWYQQALGQGPQFIFQYYREEENGRGNFPPRFSGLQFPNYSSELNVNALELDDSALYLCASSLGLSQETQYFGPGTRLLVL.

The V gene is TRBV4-2, the J gene TRBJ1-5; 10 bases match TRBD1. The CDR3 contains 18 residues. J lost 11 bases, V lost 1 base, and 17 bases had no gene match. Germline V gene data show CDR1 as LGHNA and CDR2 as YNFKEQ. CDR3 nucleotides: TGTGCCAGCAGCCAAGCTGCGGGGCCGGGACAGGGGTTCCGGGCCCAGCATTTT. This encodes CASSQAAGPGQGFRAQHF.